The clone carrying this TCR beta chain has more than one count but fewer than ten. The antigen is unknown. This sample was taken from a study of immune cell composition in non-small cell lung cancer. Template was genomic DNA from frozen, unsorted single-cell suspensions. Assay used: immunoSEQ multiplex PCR; TCRdb lists only in-frame clones, some missing. This sample has a few thousand clones, with about 81% found just once. V lost 0 bases to trimming and J lost 5 bases, with 10 bases between them. CDR1 is LGHNA and CDR2 is YNFKEQ in the germline V gene. The CDR3 runs to 15 residues. The study, taken as a whole, reports: Top 10 clone scores and clonality were higher in squamous than adenocarcinoma. No significant correlation existed between pack-years smoked and tumour clonality.

The J gene is TRBJ1-4, the V gene TRBV4-2, with D tentatively TRBD1 (6 bases). Sequenced material: lung tumor tissue. The receptor comes from a human donor with non-small cell lung cancer. The CDR3 spells CASSQEVQGNEKLFF. The CDR3 DNA sequence: TGTGCCAGCAGCCAAGAGGTACAGGGAAATGAAAAACTGTTTTTT.